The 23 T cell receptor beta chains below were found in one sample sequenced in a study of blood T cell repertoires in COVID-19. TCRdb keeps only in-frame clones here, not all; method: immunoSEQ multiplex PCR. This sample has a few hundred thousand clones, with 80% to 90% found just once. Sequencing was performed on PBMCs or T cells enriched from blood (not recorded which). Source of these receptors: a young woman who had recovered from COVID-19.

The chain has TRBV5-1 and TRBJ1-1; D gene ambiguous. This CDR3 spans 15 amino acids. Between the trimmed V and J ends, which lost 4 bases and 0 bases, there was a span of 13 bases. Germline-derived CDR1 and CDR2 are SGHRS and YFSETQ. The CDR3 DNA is TGCGCCAGCAGCCCTAACAGCAATATGAACACTGAAGCTTTCTTT. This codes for CASSPNSNMNTEAFF. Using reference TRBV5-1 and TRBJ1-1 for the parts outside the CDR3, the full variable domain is KAGVTQTPRYLIKTRGQQVTLSCSPISGHRSVSWYQQTPGQGLQFLFEYFSETQRNKGNFPGRFSGRQFSNSRSEMNVSTLELGDSALYLCASSPNSNMNTEAFFGQGTRLTVV.

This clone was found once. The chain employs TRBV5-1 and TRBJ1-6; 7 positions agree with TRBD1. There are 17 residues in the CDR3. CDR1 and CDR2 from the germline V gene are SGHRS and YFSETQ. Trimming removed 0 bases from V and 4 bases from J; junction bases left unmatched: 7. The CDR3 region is CASSLEGTVSYNSPLHF. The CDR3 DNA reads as TGCGCCAGCAGCTTGGAAGGGACAGTGAGTTATAATTCACCCCTCCACTTT.

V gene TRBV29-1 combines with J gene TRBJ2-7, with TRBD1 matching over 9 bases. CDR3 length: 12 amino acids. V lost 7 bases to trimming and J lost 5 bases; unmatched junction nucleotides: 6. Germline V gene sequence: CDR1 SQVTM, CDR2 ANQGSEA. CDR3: CSADGTGNEQYF. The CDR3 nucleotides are TGCAGCGCCGATGGGACAGGGAACGAGCAGTACTTC.

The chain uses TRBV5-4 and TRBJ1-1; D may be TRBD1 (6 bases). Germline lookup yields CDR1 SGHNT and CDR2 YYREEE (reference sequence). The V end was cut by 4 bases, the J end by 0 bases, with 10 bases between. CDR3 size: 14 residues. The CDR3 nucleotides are TGTGCCAGCAGCCCCGGGGGGCTGAACACTGAAGCTTTCTTT. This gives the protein CASSPGGLNTEAFF. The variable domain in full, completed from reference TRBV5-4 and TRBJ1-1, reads ETGVTQSPTHLIKTRGQQVTLRCSSQSGHNTVSWYQQALGQGPQFIFQYYREEENGRGNFPPRFSGLQFPNYSSELNVNALELDDSALYLCASSPGGLNTEAFFGQGTRLTVV.

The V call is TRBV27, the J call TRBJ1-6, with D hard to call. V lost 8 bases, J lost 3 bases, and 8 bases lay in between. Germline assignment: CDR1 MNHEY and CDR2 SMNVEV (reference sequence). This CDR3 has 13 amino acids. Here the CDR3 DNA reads TGTGCCAGCTGTTACAGCTATAATTCACCCCTCCACTTT. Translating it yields CASCYSYNSPLHF.

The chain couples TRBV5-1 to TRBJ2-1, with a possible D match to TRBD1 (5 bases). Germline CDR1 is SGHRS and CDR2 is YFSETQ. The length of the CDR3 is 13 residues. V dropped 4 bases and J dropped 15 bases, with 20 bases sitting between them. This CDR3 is CASSTSTALLLFF. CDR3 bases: TGCGCCAGCAGCACCTCGACAGCCCTTCTCTTGTTCTTC.

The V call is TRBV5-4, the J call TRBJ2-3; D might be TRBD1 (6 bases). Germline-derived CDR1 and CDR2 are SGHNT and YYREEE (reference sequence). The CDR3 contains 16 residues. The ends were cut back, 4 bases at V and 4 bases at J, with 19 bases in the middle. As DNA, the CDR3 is TGTGCCAGCAGCGCACCTCTGGGGGCGCCGGCAGATACGCAGTATTTT. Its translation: CASSAPLGAPADTQYF.

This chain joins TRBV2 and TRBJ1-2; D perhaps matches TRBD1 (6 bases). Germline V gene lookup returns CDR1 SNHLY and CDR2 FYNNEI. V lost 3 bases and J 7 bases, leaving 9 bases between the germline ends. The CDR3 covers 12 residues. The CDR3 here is CASSDRGRGYTF. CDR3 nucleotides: TGTGCCAGCAGTGACAGGGGACGTGGCTACACCTTC.

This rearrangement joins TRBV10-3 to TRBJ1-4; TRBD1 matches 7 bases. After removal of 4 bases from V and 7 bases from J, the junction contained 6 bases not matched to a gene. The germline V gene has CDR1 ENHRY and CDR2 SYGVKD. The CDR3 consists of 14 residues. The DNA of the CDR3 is TGTGCCATCAGTGCTGGGACAGCCGCTGAAAAACTGTTTTTT. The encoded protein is CAISAGTAAEKLFF.

CDR3 nucleotides: TGTGCCAGCAGTTTACAGGGGGCGTGGGAGCAGTTCTTC. This codes for CASSLQGAWEQFF. V usage is TRBV12-3 or TRBV12-4 and J usage is TRBJ2-1; 8 bases are shared with TRBD1. V lost 2 bases and J lost 10; bases outside the gene matches: 4. The CDR3 spans 13 residues.

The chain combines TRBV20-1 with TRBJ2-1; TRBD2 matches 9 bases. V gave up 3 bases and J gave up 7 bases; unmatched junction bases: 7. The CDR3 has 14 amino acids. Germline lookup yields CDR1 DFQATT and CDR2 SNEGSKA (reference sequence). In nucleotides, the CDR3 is TGCAGTGCTAGTCCAGCGGGGGGCGTGAATGAGCAGTTCTTC. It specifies CSASPAGGVNEQFF.

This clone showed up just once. The chain's CDR3 is CASKRRATFTYGYTF. The CDR3 DNA sequence: TGTGCCTCAAAGAGGAGGGCGACTTTCACGTATGGCTACACCTTC. The V and J genes are TRBV10-3 and TRBJ1-2; no reliable D call. The CDR3 has 15 amino acids. The V and J ends lost 11 bases and 5 bases respectively, with 24 bases between them. Germline V CDR1 and CDR2: ENHRY, SYGVKD.

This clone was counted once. CDR3 protein: CASWDRFQETQYF. DNA for the CDR3: TGTGCCAGTTGGGACAGGTTCCAAGAGACCCAGTACTTC. The chain joins TRBV19 to TRBJ2-5, with 8 bases fitting TRBD1. The CDR3 spans 13 residues. The V gene end was trimmed by 8 bases and the J gene end by 1 base; junction bases not matched to a gene: 3. Germline loops: CDR1 LNHDA, CDR2 SQIVND (reference sequence). Variable domain in full (rest from reference TRBV19 and TRBJ2-5): DGGITQSPKYLFRKEGQNVTLSCEQNLNHDAMYWYRQDPGQGLRLIYYSQIVNDFQKGDIAEGYSVSREKKESFPLTVTSAQKNPTAFYLCASWDRFQETQYFGPGTRLLVL.

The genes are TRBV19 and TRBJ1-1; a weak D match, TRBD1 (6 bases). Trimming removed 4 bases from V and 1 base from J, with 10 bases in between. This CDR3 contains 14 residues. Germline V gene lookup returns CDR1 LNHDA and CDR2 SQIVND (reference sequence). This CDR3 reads CASSTAGANTEAFF. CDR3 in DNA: TGTGCCAGTAGTACGGCAGGGGCGAACACTGAAGCTTTCTTT. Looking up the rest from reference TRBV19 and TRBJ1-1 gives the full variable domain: DGGITQSPKYLFRKEGQNVTLSCEQNLNHDAMYWYRQDPGQGLRLIYYSQIVNDFQKGDIAEGYSVSREKKESFPLTVTSAQKNPTAFYLCASSTAGANTEAFFGQGTRLTVV.

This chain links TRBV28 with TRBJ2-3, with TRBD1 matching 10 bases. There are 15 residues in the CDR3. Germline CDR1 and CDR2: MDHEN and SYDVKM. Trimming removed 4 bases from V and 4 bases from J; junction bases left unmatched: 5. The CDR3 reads CASSSGQGLADTQYF. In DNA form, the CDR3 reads TGTGCCAGCAGTTCGGGACAGGGGTTGGCAGATACGCAGTATTTT.

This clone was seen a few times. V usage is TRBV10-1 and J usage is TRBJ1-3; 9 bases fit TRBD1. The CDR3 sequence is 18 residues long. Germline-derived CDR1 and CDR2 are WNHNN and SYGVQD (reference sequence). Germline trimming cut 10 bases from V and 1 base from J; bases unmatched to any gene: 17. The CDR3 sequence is CATVQGQGTGGSGNTIYF. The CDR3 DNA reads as TGCGCCACCGTCCAGGGACAGGGCACGGGCGGGTCTGGAAACACCATATATTTT.

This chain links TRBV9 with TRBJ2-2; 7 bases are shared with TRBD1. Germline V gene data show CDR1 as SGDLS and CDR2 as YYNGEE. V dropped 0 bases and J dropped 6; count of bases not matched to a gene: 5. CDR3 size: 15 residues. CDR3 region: CASSVGGGVSGELFF. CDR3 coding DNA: TGTGCCAGCAGCGTAGGAGGGGGCGTTTCCGGGGAGCTGTTTTTT.

The CDR3 DNA sequence: TGTGCCAGCAGTAGGACAGGGCGCGAGGATGGCTACACCTTC. Its translation: CASSRTGREDGYTF. The V and J genes are TRBV6-5 and TRBJ1-2; TRBD1 matches at 8 bases. Germline V lookup: CDR1 MNHEY, CDR2 SVGAGI. The CDR3 extends over 14 amino acids. V gave up 5 bases and J gave up 6 bases; unmatched junction bases: 8.

The CDR3 sequence: CASSGTSGKPQHF. The CDR3 region has the DNA TGTGCCAGCAGCGGGACATCGGGGAAGCCCCAGCATTTT. J is TRBJ1-5 and V is TRBV5-5; D might be TRBD1 (6 bases). V gave up 4 bases and J gave up 8 bases, with 13 bases separating them. This CDR3 spans 13 amino acids. Germline V CDR1 and CDR2: SGHKS, YYEKEE (reference sequence).

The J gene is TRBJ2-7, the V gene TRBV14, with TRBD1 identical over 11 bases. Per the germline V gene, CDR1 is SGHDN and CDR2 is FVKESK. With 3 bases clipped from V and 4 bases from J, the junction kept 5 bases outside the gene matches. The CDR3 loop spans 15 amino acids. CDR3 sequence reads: CASSHRTGGLYEQYF. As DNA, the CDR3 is TGTGCCAGCAGCCACCGGACAGGGGGCTTATACGAGCAGTACTTC.

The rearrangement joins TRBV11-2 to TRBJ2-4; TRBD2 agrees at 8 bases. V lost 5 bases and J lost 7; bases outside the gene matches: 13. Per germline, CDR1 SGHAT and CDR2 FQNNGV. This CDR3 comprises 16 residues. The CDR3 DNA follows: TGTGCCAGCAGCACCATTAATCGCGGGGGGTTCAACATTCAGTACTTC. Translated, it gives CASSTINRGGFNIQYF.

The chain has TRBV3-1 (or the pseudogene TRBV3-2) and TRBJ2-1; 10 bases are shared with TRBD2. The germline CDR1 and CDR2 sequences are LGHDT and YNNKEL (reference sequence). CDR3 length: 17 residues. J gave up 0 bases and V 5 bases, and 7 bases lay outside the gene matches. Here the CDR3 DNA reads TGTGCCAGCAGCGATAGCGGGGGGTTAAGCTCCTACAATGAGCAGTTCTTC. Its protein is CASSDSGGLSSYNEQFF.

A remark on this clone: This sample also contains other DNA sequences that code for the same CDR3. The CDR3 DNA reads as TGTGCCAGCAGCCCCTCTGGGGGGGGCTATGGCTACACCTTC. This sequence encodes CASSPSGGGYGYTF. This chain connects TRBV3-1 (or the pseudogene TRBV3-2) to TRBJ1-2; D perhaps matches TRBD1 (5 bases). Per the germline V gene, CDR1 is LGHDT and CDR2 is YNNKEL (reference sequence). The CDR3 loop spans 14 amino acids. Trimming took off 4 bases at V and 4 bases at J, with 13 bases between the two ends.